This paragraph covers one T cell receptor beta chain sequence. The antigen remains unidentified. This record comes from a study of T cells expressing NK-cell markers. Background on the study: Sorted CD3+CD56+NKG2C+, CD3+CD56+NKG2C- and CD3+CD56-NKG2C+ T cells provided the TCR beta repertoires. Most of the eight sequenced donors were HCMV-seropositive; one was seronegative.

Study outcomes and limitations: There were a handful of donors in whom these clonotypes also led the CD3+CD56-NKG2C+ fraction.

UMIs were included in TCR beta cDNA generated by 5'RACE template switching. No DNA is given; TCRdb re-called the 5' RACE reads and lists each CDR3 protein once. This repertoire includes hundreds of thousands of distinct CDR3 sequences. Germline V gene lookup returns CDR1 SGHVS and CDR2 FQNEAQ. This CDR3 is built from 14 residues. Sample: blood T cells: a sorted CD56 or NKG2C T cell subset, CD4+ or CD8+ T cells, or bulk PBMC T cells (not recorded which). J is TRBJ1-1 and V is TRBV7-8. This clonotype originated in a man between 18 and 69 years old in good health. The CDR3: CASSWARKNTEAFF.